This T cell receptor (beta chain) is from a study of shared clonotypes between healthy human individuals. Broader study findings: A small donor pool kept down the genetic and exposure-history diversity that was represented. Incomplete sequencing of sorted subsets was indicated by rarefaction despite large depth.

As concerns this clone: Its specificity is not known.

Trimming took off 5 bases at V and 5 bases at J, with 16 bases between the two ends. In germline, CDR1 is SEHNR, CDR2 FQNEAQ (reference sequence). The CDR3 is made up of 15 amino acids. Data came from immunoSEQ multiplex PCR; TCRdb stores just in-frame clones and leaves some out. The sample holds some 95,000 clones, 65% to 70% seen once. Sample: memory CD8+ T cells sorted from blood. The sample's subset: CD45RO+ cells pooled with CCR7-negative TemRA cells. The chain carries TRBV7-9 and TRBJ2-1; D not certain. The sequence was obtained from a man aged 30 to 39 in good health. CDR3 region: CASSLGFSGDNEQFF. In nucleotides, the CDR3 is TGTGCCAGCAGCCTCGGTTTCTCCGGCGACAATGAGCAGTTCTTC.